This TCR beta chain was documented in a study of shared clonotypes between healthy human individuals. Study-level results: Sampling was confined to blood; repertoires within tissues likely differ. In general, naive subsets displayed greater estimated richness than memory subsets did.

Each sorted subset replicate got 200 ng genomic DNA, 25,000 to 30,000 genomes. TCRdb's copy holds only in-frame clones and misses some; the assay was immunoSEQ multiplex PCR. Found here are over a million clones, about 96% of them singletons; the top ten hold about 1%. Concerning this clone itself: The target antigen is unknown.

The source is a man younger than 40 in good health. The specimen sequenced was naive CD4+ T cells sorted from blood. Subset: CD45RA+ positively selected.

The CDR3 sequence: CASRSRQEDGYTF. The CDR3 bases are TGTGCCAGTAGGAGTCGACAGGAGGATGGCTACACCTTC. The J gene is TRBJ1-2, the V gene TRBV19; maybe TRBD1 (6 bases). Trimming took 6 bases from V and 6 from J, leaving 14 bases between them. CDR1 and CDR2 (germline): LNHDA, SQIVND (reference sequence). This CDR3 has 13 residues.